Shown below are 20 T cell receptor beta chains from a single sample sequenced in a study of T cells after yellow fever vaccination. TCRdb passed the 5' RACE reads through MiXCR, listing each CDR3 protein once. The sample includes about 500,000 distinct CDR3 sequences, less than 20% of them seen just once. The specimen comprised PBMCs, sampled roughly 5 days after the first yellow fever vaccination. The receptors come from a man between 18 and 29 years old who received the YFV17D yellow fever vaccine.

This clonotype was counted between two and nine times. This sequence joins TRBV20-1 and TRBJ2-7, with 7 nucleotides matching TRBD1. Germline-derived CDR1 and CDR2 are DFQATT and SNEGSKA (reference sequence). This CDR3 comprises 14 residues. Trimming took 5 bases from V and 2 from J; bases not matched to a gene: 9. The CDR3 is CSALEGGRTYEQYF. CDR3 in DNA: TGCAGTGCTCTCGAAGGGGGCAGGACCTACGAGCAGTACTTC.

The chain recombines TRBV6-2 or TRBV6-3 with TRBJ2-4; 8 nucleotides agree with TRBD2. Germline V gene lookup returns CDR1 MNHEY and CDR2 SVGEGT. V dropped 2 bases and J dropped 2; count of bases not matched to a gene: 14. The CDR3 sequence is 19 residues long. CDR3: CASSYHRAGGFESKNIQYF. Written as DNA, the CDR3 is TGTGCCAGCAGTTACCACCGCGCGGGGGGATTTGAGTCCAAAAACATTCAGTACTTC.

This clonotype was counted ten times or more. The J gene is TRBJ2-1, the V gene TRBV15; 8 bases line up with TRBD1. Trimming at V came to 1 base and at J to 6 bases, leaving 5 bases not matched to a gene. CDR1 and CDR2 from the germline V gene are LNHNV and YYDKDF (reference sequence). This CDR3 has 15 residues. The CDR3 DNA reads TGTGCCACCAGCAGAGTAACAGGGGGTGTCAATGAGCAGTTCTTC. As protein: CATSRVTGGVNEQFF.

As regards this clonotype: The conserved final phenylalanine or tryptophan is absent from the CDR3, which likely points to a read error. The DNA is omitted, as the CDR3 cannot be located on it reliably, and the CDR3 follows TCRdb's listing. The chain has TRBV18 and TRBJ2-1; the DNA was not used to check the table's D call, TRBD1. Termini included, the CDR3 measures 16 amino acids. The germline V gene encodes CDR1 KGHSH and CDR2 LQKENI. The CDR3 reads CASSPGRTTGAGTLRL.

The sample holds many counts of this clonotype. The chain employs TRBV28 and TRBJ2-2; D not resolved. Germline values: CDR1 MDHEN, CDR2 SYDVKM. Trimming removed 7 bases from V and 4 bases from J, with 10 bases in between. The CDR3 runs 13 residues. The CDR3 coding sequence is TGTGCCAGCACCCAGTGGGGCACCGGGGAGCTGTTTTTT. Translation gives CASTQWGTGELFF.

This chain uses TRBV5-4 with TRBJ2-3, with D perhaps assigned TRBD1 or TRBD2 (5 bases each). CDR3 length: 13 residues. The ends were cut back, 5 bases at V and 4 bases at J, with 11 bases in the middle. Germline loops: CDR1 SGHNT, CDR2 YYREEE (reference sequence). Here the CDR3 DNA reads TGTGCCAGCAGACGGGACGTCCCAGATACGCAGTATTTT. Its protein product is CASRRDVPDTQYF. The variable domain in full, with the rest retrieved from reference TRBV5-4 and TRBJ2-3, is ETGVTQSPTHLIKTRGQQVTLRCSSQSGHNTVSWYQQALGQGPQFIFQYYREEENGRGNFPPRFSGLQFPNYSSELNVNALELDDSALYLCASRRDVPDTQYFGPGTRLTVL.

The chain links TRBV9 to TRBJ2-1; the match to TRBD2 covers 9 bases. The ends lost 3 bases at V and 9 bases at J; junction bases unmatched: 10. This CDR3 spans 15 amino acids. CDR1 and CDR2 from the germline V gene are SGDLS and YYNGEE. As DNA, the CDR3 is TGTGCCAGCAGCGGGATTCGAGAGACTAGCGGTGAGCAGTTCTTC. It is translated as CASSGIRETSGEQFF. The variable domain in full, completed from reference TRBV9 and TRBJ2-1, reads DSGVTQTPKHLITATGQRVTLRCSPRSGDLSVYWYQQSLDQGLQFLIQYYNGEERAKGNILERFSAQQFPDLHSELNLSSLELGDSALYFCASSGIRETSGEQFFGPGTRLTVL.

The J gene is TRBJ2-3, the V gene TRBV21-1; TRBD1 was called by the table and not checked on the DNA. TRBV21-1 is listed as a pseudogene. The CDR3 length is 15 residues. As DNA, the CDR3 is TGTGCCAGCACCAACGGGGGCGGATGCACAGATACGCAGTATTTT. Translation gives CASTNGGGCTDTQYF.

This clonotype has more than one count but fewer than ten. The CDR3 DNA reads as TGTGCCAGCAGTTTCCCGACGGTACGCACAGATACGCAGTATTTT. Its translation: CASSFPTVRTDTQYF. The chain is built from TRBV28 and TRBJ2-3; D gene ambiguous. CDR3 length: 15 amino acids. Per the germline V gene, CDR1 is MDHEN and CDR2 is SYDVKM. The V and J ends lost 3 bases and 1 base respectively, with 11 bases between them.

In this sample, this clonotype turned up a few times. The rearrangement joins TRBV11-3 to TRBJ2-5; D possibly corresponds to TRBD2 (7 bases). Germline V gene data show CDR1 as SGHNT and CDR2 as YENEEA. Trimming took 1 base from V and 7 from J, leaving 10 bases between them. This CDR3 is 13 amino acids long. The CDR3 DNA sequence: TGTGCCAGCAGCTTAGGCGGGGGCGGGACCCAGTACTTC. This translates into CASSLGGGGTQYF.

This clonotype was picked up a small number of times. For the CDR3, the DNA is TGTGCCAGCAGCTTATTATCAGGACAGAGCTCCTACAATGAGCAGTTCTTC. This sequence encodes CASSLLSGQSSYNEQFF. The genes are TRBV7-6 and TRBJ2-1, with D perhaps TRBD1 (6 bases). The CDR3 is 17 amino acids. V lost 2 bases to trimming and J lost 0 bases, with 14 bases between them. Germline values: CDR1 SGHVS, CDR2 FNYEAQ.

The chain links TRBV25-1 to TRBJ2-1; a possible D gene is TRBD2 (6 bases). This CDR3 is built from 14 residues. Per germline, CDR1 MGHDK and CDR2 SYGVNS. The V gene lost 7 bases and the J gene lost 3 bases, with 13 bases spanning the gap. The CDR3 bases are TGTGCCAGCACCTTTAGCGGTCGCTACAATGAGCAGTTCTTC. Its translation: CASTFSGRYNEQFF.

This rearrangement joins TRBV4-3 to TRBJ2-1; 7 bases fit TRBD1. CDR3 length: 16 amino acids. The V and J ends lost 8 bases and 2 bases, in that order; junction bases with no gene match: 12. CDR1 and CDR2 from the germline V gene are LGHNA and YSLEER. The CDR3 loop is CASPSYRTGTYNEQFF. CDR3 bases: TGCGCCAGCCCCTCTTATAGGACAGGTACCTACAATGAGCAGTTCTTC.

The rearrangement links TRBV19 to TRBJ2-6; maybe TRBD1 (5 bases). In germline, CDR1 is LNHDA, CDR2 SQIVND (reference sequence). V lost 8 bases to trimming and J lost 0 bases, with 11 bases between them. This CDR3 has 15 amino acids. The CDR3 DNA reads as TGTGCCAGTGCCGACAGAAGCTCTGGGGCCAACGTCCTGACTTTC. Translation gives CASADRSSGANVLTF.

This clonotype is a singleton in its sample. The CDR3, as DNA: TGCAGTGCTAGAGCGCCCTCGGGAGGGGAGCTGTTTTTT. Protein product: CSARAPSGGELFF. V usage is TRBV20-1 and J usage is TRBJ2-2; a possible D gene is TRBD2 (5 bases). The CDR3 has 13 residues. V was pared by 1 base and J by 8 bases, with 11 bases between. Germline-derived CDR1 and CDR2 are DFQATT and SNEGSKA (reference sequence).

This clonotype occurred a few times. The chain combines TRBV11-3 with TRBJ2-1; 10 bases align to TRBD1. The CDR3 contains 16 residues. Germline V lookup: CDR1 SGHNT, CDR2 YENEEA. The V segment lost 1 base and the J segment 3 bases; nucleotides outside the gene matches: 3. The CDR3 nucleotides are TGTGCCAGCAGCTTAGGGACAGGGGGAGGCTACAATGAGCAGTTCTTC. This codes for CASSLGTGGGYNEQFF.

This clonotype was observed a few times. The rearrangement uses TRBV4-1 and TRBJ2-1; D is perhaps TRBD1 (6 bases). V shed 4 bases and J shed 4 bases, with 8 bases lying between them. CDR1 MGHRA and CDR2 YSYEKL come from the germline V gene. This CDR3 is built from 13 residues. The CDR3: CASSRDIYNEQFF. The DNA for the CDR3 is TGCGCCAGCAGCCGGGACATTTACAATGAGCAGTTCTTC.

V gene TRBV5-8 combines with J gene TRBJ2-3; D remains unclear. This CDR3 has 16 residues. Germline V gives CDR1 SGHTS, CDR2 YDEGEE. Trimming took 2 bases from V and 1 from J, leaving 14 bases between them. The CDR3 sequence: CASSFRSSRRTDTQYF. In DNA form, the CDR3 reads TGTGCCAGCAGCTTCCGCAGTAGTAGACGCACAGATACGCAGTATTTT. The entire variable domain, with the rest obtained from reference TRBV5-8 and TRBJ2-3, is as follows: EAGVTQSPTHLIKTRGQQATLRCSPISGHTSVYWYQQALGLGLQFLLWYDEGEERNRGNFPPRFSGRQFPNYSSELNVNALELEDSALYLCASSFRSSRRTDTQYFGPGTRLTVL.

Only a few counts were recorded for this clonotype. The chain recombines TRBV5-1 with TRBJ2-2; weak D call: TRBD1 (6 bases). This CDR3 is 15 amino acids long. Trimming removed 6 bases from V and 3 bases from J, with 15 bases in between. CDR1 is SGHRS and CDR2 is YFSETQ in the germline V gene. CDR3: CASTLLTGDTGELFF. CDR3 coding DNA: TGCGCCAGCACACTGTTGACAGGAGACACCGGGGAGCTGTTTTTT.

This chain uses TRBV29-1 with TRBJ2-5; 8 positions agree with TRBD2. The CDR3 sequence is 14 residues long. From germline, CDR1 is SQVTM and CDR2 ANQGSEA. The V segment lost 7 bases and the J segment 5 bases; nucleotides outside the gene matches: 12. CDR3 nucleotides: TGCAGCGCCGAACGACCAGCGGGGGTGGAGACCCAGTACTTC. Translation: CSAERPAGVETQYF.